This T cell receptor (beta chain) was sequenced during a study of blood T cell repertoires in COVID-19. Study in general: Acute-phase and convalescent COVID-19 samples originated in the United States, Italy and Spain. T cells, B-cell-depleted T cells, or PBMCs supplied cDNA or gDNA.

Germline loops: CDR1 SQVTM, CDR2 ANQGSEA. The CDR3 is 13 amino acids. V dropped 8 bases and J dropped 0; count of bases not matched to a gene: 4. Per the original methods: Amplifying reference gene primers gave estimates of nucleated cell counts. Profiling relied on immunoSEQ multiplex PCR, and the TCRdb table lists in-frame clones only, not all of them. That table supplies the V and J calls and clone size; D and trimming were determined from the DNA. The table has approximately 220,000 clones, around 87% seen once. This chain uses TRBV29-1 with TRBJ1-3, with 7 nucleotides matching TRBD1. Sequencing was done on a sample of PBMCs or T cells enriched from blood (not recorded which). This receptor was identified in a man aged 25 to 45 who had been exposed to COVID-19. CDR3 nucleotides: TGCAGCTTTCGACAGGGCTCTGGAAACACCATATATTTT. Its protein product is CSFRQGSGNTIYF.